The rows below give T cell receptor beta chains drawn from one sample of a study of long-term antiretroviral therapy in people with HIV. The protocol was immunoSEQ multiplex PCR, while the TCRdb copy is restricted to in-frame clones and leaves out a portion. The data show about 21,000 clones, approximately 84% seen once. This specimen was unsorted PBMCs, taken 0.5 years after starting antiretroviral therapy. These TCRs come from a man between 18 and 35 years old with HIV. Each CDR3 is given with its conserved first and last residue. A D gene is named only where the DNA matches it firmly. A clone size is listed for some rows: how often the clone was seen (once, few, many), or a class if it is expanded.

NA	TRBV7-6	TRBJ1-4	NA	TGTGCCAGCAGCGTCGGGACCAGTAATGAAAAACTGTTTTTT	CASSVGTSNEKLFF
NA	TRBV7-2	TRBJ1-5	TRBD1	TGTGCCAGCAGCGTAGACAGGGGCAATCAGCCCCAGCATTTT	CASSVDRGNQPQHF
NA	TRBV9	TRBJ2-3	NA	TGTGCCAGCAGCCTTTCGACTGGGCTGTCTGGAGATACGCAGTATTTT	CASSLSTGLSGDTQYF
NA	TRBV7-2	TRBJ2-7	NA	TGTGCCAGCAGCTTGCAGAGGGAACCACCCTACGAGCAGTACTTC	CASSLQREPPYEQYF
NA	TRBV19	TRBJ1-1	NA	TGTGCCACCCGGACGGGGAACACTGAAGCTTTCTTT	CATRTGNTEAFF
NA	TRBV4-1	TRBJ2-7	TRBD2	TGCGCCAGCAGCCAACTAGCGGGGGTCTCCTACGAGCAGTACTTC	CASSQLAGVSYEQYF
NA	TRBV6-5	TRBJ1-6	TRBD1	TGTGCCAGCAGTCCGGGACAGGGTCATTCACCCCTCCACTTT	CASSPGQGHSPLHF
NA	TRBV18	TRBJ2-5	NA	TGTGCCAGCTCACCACCGAAAACCGGGGGCTCGGAGACCCAGTACTTC	CASSPPKTGGSETQYF
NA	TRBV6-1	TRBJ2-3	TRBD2	TGTGCCAGCAGTGAATTGAAGAGCGGGAGCTGGGATACGCAGTATTTT	CASSELKSGSWDTQYF
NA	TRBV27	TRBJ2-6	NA	TGTGCCAGCAGGAGGACGGAGAGCTCTGGGGCCAACGTCCTGACTTTC	CASRRTESSGANVLTF
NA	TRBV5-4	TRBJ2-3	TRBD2	TGTGCCAGCAGCTTTCCCTTAGCGGGAGGGAGGGCAGATACGCAGTATTTT	CASSFPLAGGRADTQYF
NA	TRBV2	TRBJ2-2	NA	TGTGCCAGCAGTGGGGAGAACACCGGGGAGCTGTTTTTT	CASSGENTGELFF
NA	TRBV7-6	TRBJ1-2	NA	TGTGCCAGCAGCCCCCGGGGGCATGGCTATGGCTACACCTTC	CASSPRGHGYGYTF
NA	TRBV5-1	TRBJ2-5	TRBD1	TGCGCCAGCAGCTTGACAGGGGGCCGTCGAGAGACCCAGTACTTC	CASSLTGGRRETQYF
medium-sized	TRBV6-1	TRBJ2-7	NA	TGTGCCAGCAGTGAAGATAGGGACGGTTCCTACGAGCAGTACTTC	CASSEDRDGSYEQYF
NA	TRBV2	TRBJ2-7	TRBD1	TGTGCCAGCAGAAACGGACAGGGGATGGGGACCTACGAGCAGTACTTC	CASRNGQGMGTYEQYF
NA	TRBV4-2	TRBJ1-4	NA	TGTGCCAGCAGCCAAGATCGGGCCACTAATGAAAAACTGTTTTTT	CASSQDRATNEKLFF
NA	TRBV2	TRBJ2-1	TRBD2	TGTGCCAGCAGTTTTAGCGGGGGAACCTACAATGAGCAGTTCTTC	CASSFSGGTYNEQFF
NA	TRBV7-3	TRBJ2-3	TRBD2	TGTGCCAGCAGCTTCCGCGGGGGATACACAGATACGCAGTATTTT	CASSFRGGYTDTQYF
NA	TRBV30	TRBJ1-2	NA	TGTGCCTGGAAGGGGGAGGACTATGGCTACACCTTC	CAWKGEDYGYTF
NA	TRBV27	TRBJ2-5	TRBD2	TGTGCCAGCAGTGCAAAAGGCACTAGCGGGAGGGCCGTACAGACCCAGTACTTC	CASSAKGTSGRAVQTQYF
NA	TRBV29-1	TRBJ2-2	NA	TGCAGCGTTGAGTCCCCAGGGGCCGGGGAGCTGTTTTTT	CSVESPGAGELFF
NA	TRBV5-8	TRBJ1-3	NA	TGTGCCAGCAGCCGGCGGTCTGGAAACACCATATATTTT	CASSRRSGNTIYF
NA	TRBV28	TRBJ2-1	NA	TGTGCCAGCAGCTCGCAGGACAAAAACAATGAGCAGTTCTTC	CASSSQDKNNEQFF
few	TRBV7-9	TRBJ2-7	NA	TGTGCCAGCAGCGACTCCTACGAGCAGTACTTC	CASSDSYEQYF
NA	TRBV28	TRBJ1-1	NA	TGTGCCACCCGACCGACGGTGATGAACACTGAAGCTTTCTTT	CATRPTVMNTEAFF
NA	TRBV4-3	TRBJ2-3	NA	TGCGCCAGCAGCCAAGGGACAGACCTAAGCACAGATACGCAGTATTTT	CASSQGTDLSTDTQYF
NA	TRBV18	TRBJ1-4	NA	TGTGCCAGCTCACCAGAGGTCCCAGGGTTAGGGGAAAAACTGTTTTTT	CASSPEVPGLGEKLFF
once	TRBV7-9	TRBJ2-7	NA	TGTGCCAGCAGCATTACAGGGAGCTCCTACGAGCAGTACTTC	CASSITGSSYEQYF